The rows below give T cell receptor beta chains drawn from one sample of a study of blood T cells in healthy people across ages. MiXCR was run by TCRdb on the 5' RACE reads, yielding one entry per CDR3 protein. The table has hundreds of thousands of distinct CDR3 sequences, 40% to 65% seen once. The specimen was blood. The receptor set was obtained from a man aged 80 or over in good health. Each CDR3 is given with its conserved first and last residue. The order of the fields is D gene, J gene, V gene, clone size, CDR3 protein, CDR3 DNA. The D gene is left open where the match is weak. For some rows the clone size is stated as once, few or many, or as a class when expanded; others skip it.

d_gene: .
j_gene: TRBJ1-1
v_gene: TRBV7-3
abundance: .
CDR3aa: CASRRDPNTEAFF
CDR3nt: TGTGCCAGCAGGAGGGATCCGAACACTGAAGCTTTCTTT

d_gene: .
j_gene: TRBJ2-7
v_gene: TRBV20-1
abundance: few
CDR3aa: CSAESGITYEQYF
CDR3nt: TGCAGTGCCGAGAGCGGTATTACCTACGAGCAGTACTTC

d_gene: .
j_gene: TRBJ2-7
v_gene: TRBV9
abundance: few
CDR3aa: CASSATGTSYEQYF
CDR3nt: TGTGCCAGCAGCGCCACGGGGACTTCCTACGAGCAGTACTTC

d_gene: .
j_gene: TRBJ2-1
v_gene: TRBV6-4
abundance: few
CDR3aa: CASGGAFGNEQFF
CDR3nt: TGTGCCAGCGGGGGGGCGTTCGGCAATGAGCAGTTCTTC

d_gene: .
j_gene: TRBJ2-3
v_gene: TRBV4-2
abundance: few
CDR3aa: CASSPGLLGADTQYF
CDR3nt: TGTGCCAGCAGCCCGGGACTCCTGGGGGCAGATACGCAGTATTTT

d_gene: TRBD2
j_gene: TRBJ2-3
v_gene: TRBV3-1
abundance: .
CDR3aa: CASSQDPSGRAGRYAYF
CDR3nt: TGTGCCAGCAGCCAAGATCCTAGCGGGAGGGCTGGTAGATACGCGTATTTT

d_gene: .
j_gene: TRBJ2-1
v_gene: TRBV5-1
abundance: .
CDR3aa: CASSVGLRANEQFF
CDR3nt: TGCGCCAGCAGCGTTGGACTTCGTGCGAATGAGCAGTTCTTC

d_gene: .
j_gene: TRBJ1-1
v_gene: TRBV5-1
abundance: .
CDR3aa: CASAGGRSTEAFF
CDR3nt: TGCGCCAGCGCCGGCGGGCGGAGCACTGAAGCTTTCTTT

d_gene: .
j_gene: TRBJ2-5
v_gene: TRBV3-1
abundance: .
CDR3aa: CASSLIVGGGAAETQYF
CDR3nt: TGTGCCAGCAGCCTCATCGTGGGTGGCGGGGCTGCGGAGACCCAGTACTTC

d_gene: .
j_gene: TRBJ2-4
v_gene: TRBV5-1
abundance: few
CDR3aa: CASRVEGGNIQYF
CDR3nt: TGCGCCAGCAGAGTGGAGGGCGGAAACATTCAGTACTTC

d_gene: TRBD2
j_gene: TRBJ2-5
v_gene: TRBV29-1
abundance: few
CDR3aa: CSVRTSGSETQYF
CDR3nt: TGCAGCGTACGGACTAGCGGGAGTGAGACCCAGTACTTC

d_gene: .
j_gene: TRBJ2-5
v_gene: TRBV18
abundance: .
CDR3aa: CASSPSAGQQETQYF
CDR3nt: TGTGCCAGCTCACCCTCCGCGGGACAGCAAGAGACCCAGTACTTC

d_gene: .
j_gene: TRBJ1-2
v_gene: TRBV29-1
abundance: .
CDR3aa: CSGGGSQGYIF
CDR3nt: TGCAGCGGCGGGGGTTCGCAGGGCTACATCTTC